Included here is one TCR beta chain sequence, with context. Its antigen is as yet unknown. Libraries were prepared by immunoSEQ multiplex PCR; TCRdb keeps only in-frame clonotypes and omits some of them. The sample has roughly 380,000 clones, roughly 88% seen once; the top ten hold 3.6%. This sample stems from a study of Ad26.COV2.S vaccination and SARS-CoV-2 variants. Study results and limitations: People who got the vaccine or the placebo had similar non-spike TCR breadth.

Germline CDR1 reads SGHTA; CDR2 reads FQGNSA. The CDR3 totals 15 residues. The ends lost 5 bases at V and 4 bases at J; junction bases unmatched: 6. The treatment here: around 19 received Ad26.COV2.S at low or high dose, single or two shots; roughly five received placebo; per-sample allocation not given. Day 63 after the first vaccine or placebo injection was the time point for sampling. The source was peripheral blood, collected in a trial of Ad26.COV2.S vaccine versus placebo. The chain carries TRBV7-2 and TRBJ1-5; 9 nucleotides match TRBD1. This TCR was sampled from a person between 18 and 65 years old who received the Ad26.COV2.S COVID-19 vaccine or a placebo. The chain's CDR3 is CASSPGQGPNQPQHF. DNA for the CDR3: TGTGCCAGCAGCCCGGGACAGGGACCTAATCAGCCCCAGCATTTT.